This is a list of T cell receptor beta chains from one sample in a study of human T cells and chemical hapten exposure. One entry per CDR3 protein results from TCRdb running MiXCR on the RACE reads. The sample holds about 90,000 distinct CDR3 sequences, roughly a tenth seen once. Sequences were derived from whole blood, sampled in connection with sensitization to the hapten diphenylcyclopropenone (DPC). The receptors here all came from a man in his forties with alopecia areata. Some clones in this sample may be carry-over from other donors' samples. CDR3s include the opening cysteine and the closing phenylalanine or tryptophan. The D gene is left open where the match is weak. The size entry is marked missing in some rows and otherwise reads once, few, many or a size class.

CDR3 DNA	CDR3 protein	clone size	J gene	V gene	D gene
TGTGCCAGCAGTGCAACCAAGGGGGTGGGTCAGCCCCAGCATTTT	CASSATKGVGQPQHF	-	TRBJ1-5	TRBV2	-
TGTGCCAGCAGTTTGGGGGGACAGGGCAATGAAAAACTGTTTTTT	CASSLGGQGNEKLFF	few	TRBJ1-4	TRBV12-3/TRBV12-4	TRBD1
TGCAGTGCTAGTTTGACTAGCGGGACTCAAATGAGCACAGATACGCAGTATTTT	CSASLTSGTQMSTDTQYF	-	TRBJ2-3	TRBV20-1	TRBD2
TGTGCCAGCAGCCAAGCCCCTACAGGGGGCGAGCAGTACTTC	CASSQAPTGGEQYF	few	TRBJ2-7	TRBV3-1	TRBD1
TGTGCCAGTAGTATATCTTTAGCCTTAACCCAAGAGACCCAGTACTTC	CASSISLALTQETQYF	-	TRBJ2-5	TRBV19	-
TGCGCCAGCAGGCCATCCAGTGACTACACAGATACGCAGTATTTT	CASRPSSDYTDTQYF	few	TRBJ2-3	TRBV5-1	-
TGCAGTGCTCGACTAGCGGGGGGCACAGATACGCAGTATTTT	CSARLAGGTDTQYF	-	TRBJ2-3	TRBV20-1	TRBD2
TGTGCCACCAGTGATTTGCAAGGACAGGGGGCCCGGGAGCTGTTTTTT	CATSDLQGQGARELFF	few	TRBJ2-2	TRBV24-1	TRBD1
TGCAGTGCTAGAGCCAAGTTATCTAGCGGGGTAAACTACGAGCAGTACTTC	CSARAKLSSGVNYEQYF	-	TRBJ2-7	TRBV20-1	TRBD2
TGTGCCGGCAGACAGGTCGGGGAGCTGTTTTTT	CAGRQVGELFF	few	TRBJ2-2	TRBV2	-
TGTGCCATCAGTTTATTGGGACAGGAGATATCTGGGGCCAACGTCCTGACTTTC	CAISLLGQEISGANVLTF	-	TRBJ2-6	TRBV10-3	TRBD1
TGCAGTGCGTATGTACCGGGTGGGAATGAGCAGTTCTTC	CSAYVPGGNEQFF	-	TRBJ2-1	TRBV20-1	-
TGCAGTGCTATAGGCCGATCCGCTGAAAAACTGTTTTTT	CSAIGRSAEKLFF	-	TRBJ1-4	TRBV20-1	-
TGTGCCAGCAGTAGAATTTCTGGGAGTCCGAGGATTAACTATGGCTACACCTTC	CASSRISGSPRINYGYTF	few	TRBJ1-2	TRBV7-9	-
TGCAGCGTTTCAGGGCCTTCGGGCACCGGGGAGCTGTTTTTT	CSVSGPSGTGELFF	few	TRBJ2-2	TRBV29-1	-
TGTGCCAGCAGCAGGACTAGCGGGCTAAGCTCCTACAATGAGCAGTTCTTC	CASSRTSGLSSYNEQFF	many	TRBJ2-1	TRBV11-1	TRBD2
TGTGCTAGTGGTTTGCCCCGGGACAGCTTGAACACTGAAGCTTTCTTT	CASGLPRDSLNTEAFF	-	TRBJ1-1	TRBV12-5	TRBD1
TGTGCCAGCAGTTATTTTGGACAGGGTGCAGGGGAGCTGTTTTTT	CASSYFGQGAGELFF	few	TRBJ2-2	TRBV6-5	TRBD1
TGTGCCAGCAGCTTAGCCCCGGGACAGGGGCTCGGGTACAATGAGCAGTTCTTC	CASSLAPGQGLGYNEQFF	-	TRBJ2-1	TRBV11-2	TRBD1
TGTGCCATCAGTGAGTCGAACAGGGGGCTAGCCAAAAACATTCAGTACTTC	CAISESNRGLAKNIQYF	-	TRBJ2-4	TRBV10-3	TRBD1
TGTGCCAGCTCACCACAACAAGGAACGAATGAGCAGTTCTTC	CASSPQQGTNEQFF	-	TRBJ2-1	TRBV18	-
TGTGCCAGCAGTTTAGAAGCGGCAGGACCCTACGAGCAGTACTTC	CASSLEAAGPYEQYF	many	TRBJ2-7	TRBV28	-
TGTGCCAGCAGTCAAACAGGGAAGAACTATGGCTACACCTTC	CASSQTGKNYGYTF	few	TRBJ1-2	TRBV2	-
TGTGCCAGCATTGGAACCGGGGAGCTGTTTTTT	CASIGTGELFF	few	TRBJ2-2	TRBV12-3/TRBV12-4	-
TGTGCCAGCAGCTTAGTGCAGGTCGGGAATGGCTACACCTTC	CASSLVQVGNGYTF	-	TRBJ1-2	TRBV7-2	-
TGTGCCTGGAGGGGAATGACAGGGGTGGATTCACCCCTCCACTTT	CAWRGMTGVDSPLHF	few	TRBJ1-6	TRBV30	TRBD1
TGCAGTGCTAGAGCTAAGGGGAATAGCGGGAGGTACACCGGGGAGCTGTTTTTT	CSARAKGNSGRYTGELFF	many	TRBJ2-2	TRBV20-1	TRBD2
TGCAGTGCTAGAGTCCGGGCGGATGGCTACACCTTC	CSARVRADGYTF	many	TRBJ1-2	TRBV20-1	-
TGTGCCAGCAGCTTACTCCCAAAAGGAGCGGTTAAGGCAGATACGCAGTATTTT	CASSLLPKGAVKADTQYF	-	TRBJ2-3	TRBV7-8	-
TGTGCCAGCAGCCGGGACATCGGGGAGCAGTACTTC	CASSRDIGEQYF	many	TRBJ2-7	TRBV7-2	-
TGTGCCAGCAGCCTATTGGGGACCTACAATGAGCAGTTCTTC	CASSLLGTYNEQFF	-	TRBJ2-1	TRBV28	-
TGTGCCAGCAGCTTACGGCAGATGAACACTGAAGCTTTCTTT	CASSLRQMNTEAFF	many	TRBJ1-1	TRBV7-2	-
TGTGCCAGCAGCGCTCAACCAAGCACAGATACGCAGTATTTT	CASSAQPSTDTQYF	-	TRBJ2-3	TRBV7-8	-
TGTGCCAGCTGTCCGGGACAGTTGAATCCCGGACCCCTCCACTTT	CASCPGQLNPGPLHF	many	TRBJ1-6	TRBV28	TRBD1
TGCAGTGCTAGGGGGCCCACAGATACGCAGTATTTT	CSARGPTDTQYF	-	TRBJ2-3	TRBV20-1	-
TGCGCCAGCAGCACGGGGACATCCCGCTCCTACGAGCAGTACTTC	CASSTGTSRSYEQYF	-	TRBJ2-7	TRBV5-1	-
TGTGCCAGCAGTGAGACAGGGGGCCCTGGGGCCAACGTCCTGACTTTC	CASSETGGPGANVLTF	few	TRBJ2-6	TRBV6-5	TRBD1
TGTGCCAGCTGTGGACAGGGGGCAATAACTGGGGCCAACGTCCTGACTTTC	CASCGQGAITGANVLTF	-	TRBJ2-6	TRBV6-8	TRBD1
TGTGCCAGCTCAAACTCCCCACCCGGGACAACGAACACCGGGGAGCTGTTTTTT	CASSNSPPGTTNTGELFF	-	TRBJ2-2	TRBV18	-
TGTGCCAGCAGCCCGATTGGTGGGAACTCCTACGAGCAGTACTTC	CASSPIGGNSYEQYF	-	TRBJ2-7	TRBV3-1	-
TGCGCCAGCAGCTTGGATGGGACAGGACGCACAGATACGCAGTATTTT	CASSLDGTGRTDTQYF	many	TRBJ2-3	TRBV5-1	TRBD1
TGTGCCAGCAGCCCCCGGACAGGGAATAGCGCAGATACGCAGTATTTT	CASSPRTGNSADTQYF	-	TRBJ2-3	TRBV7-6	TRBD1
TGTGCCAGCAGCTCAGGACCAGAAAAACTGTTTTTT	CASSSGPEKLFF	many	TRBJ1-4	TRBV3-1	-
TGTGCCATCCGCGGGGGAGCAGACACAGATACGCAGTATTTT	CAIRGGADTDTQYF	many	TRBJ2-3	TRBV10-3	TRBD2
TGCAGCGTTGAACAGAATGAGCAGTTCTTC	CSVEQNEQFF	-	TRBJ2-1	TRBV29-1	-
TGTGCCAGCAGCCGACAGGGGATCGGGGAGCTGTTTTTT	CASSRQGIGELFF	-	TRBJ2-2	TRBV27	TRBD1
TGCGCCAGCAGCTTGACCCCCGATCAGCCCCAGCATTTT	CASSLTPDQPQHF	few	TRBJ1-5	TRBV5-1	-
TGTGCCACCAGTGATTCCGCTCAATATGCAGATACGCAGTATTTT	CATSDSAQYADTQYF	few	TRBJ2-3	TRBV24-1	-
TGCAGTGCTCCAGGACAGCTAGGGGGATATAATTCACCCCTCCACTTT	CSAPGQLGGYNSPLHF	many	TRBJ1-6	TRBV20-1	-
TGTGCCAGCAGCTTACCCCCGGTGGGCAGGGGGTCTGGGGCCAACGTCCTGACTTTC	CASSLPPVGRGSGANVLTF	-	TRBJ2-6	TRBV7-8	TRBD1
TGTGCCAGCAGTTTATCCGGGCCGATTAACAAAGCTTTCTTT	CASSLSGPINKAFF	many	TRBJ1-1	TRBV12-3/TRBV12-4	-
TGTGCCATCAGAGGGGACTCCTACGAGCAGTACTTC	CAIRGDSYEQYF	few	TRBJ2-7	TRBV10-3	-